This T cell receptor (beta chain) was documented in a study of T cell repertoires in cytomegalovirus infection (dated by TCRdb to about 2019). In the study overall: Recently identified HLA-C-restricted CMV epitopes, whose presentation resists viral immunomodulation, were targeted by peptide stimulations together with well-studied HLA-B-restricted epitopes. The HLA type of each donor mattered for the analysis, because public TCR beta signatures pointed to carriage of CMV infection along with the matching HLA type. Summary of the overall study and its limitations: The ex vivo response was dominated by HLA-C-restricted CMV-specific TCR beta clonotypes, which also provided the single most frequent clonotype in two of eight donors. In both this cohort and an independent cohort of 350 or so donors, the cumulative frequency of public TCR beta family members distinguished carriers of CMV infection plus the relevant HLA type.

A note on this clonotype: No cognate antigen has been identified for it. No base quality information exists; no much larger clone differs at one position.

The treatment or condition tag for this specimen amounts to: in vitro stimulation with specific CMV peptide epitopes to enrich CMV-specific T cells. The sample was run on an Illumina HiSeq 1500. TCRdb reran the public reads through fastp at Q25 and MiXCR, keeping productive beta chains. Every CDR3 protein is listed once, alongside the most common genes and DNA of its rows. The sample table shows roughly 860,000 distinct CDR3 sequences, and approximately 29% are seen once. The top ten hold 12% of the sample. V is pruned by 4 bases and J by 1 base, leaving 3 bases of the junction without a gene match. Counted from cysteine to phenylalanine, this CDR3 has 16 amino acids. Only the CDR3 DNA stays, 48 bases, in frame from base 1. The germline V gene provides CDR1 KGHDR and CDR2 SFDVKD.

The source of this sequence is a human donor in good health (CMV status not recorded). Some clones in this sample may be carry-over from other donors' samples. Sequenced material: cultured CD8+ T cells from PBMCs, taken from culture after CMV antigen stimulation. The chain employs TRBV24-1 and TRBJ1-1; 12 junctional bases match TRBD1. The CDR3 region: CATSDGTGGENTEAFF. Read as DNA, the sequence is TGTGCCACCAGTGACGGGACAGGGGGCGAGAACACTGAAGCTTTCTTT.